The next 30 T cell receptor beta chains were all read from a single sample in a study of shared clonotypes between healthy human individuals. The data were produced by immunoSEQ multiplex PCR, yet TCRdb's version contains in-frame clones alone and is incomplete. The sample records around 2.5 million clones, 80% to 95% being singletons. The sequenced sample was naive CD4+ T cells from PBMCs. Regarding subset: CD45RA+ positively selected. These receptors all stem from a man aged 18 to 30 in good health. Some clones in this sample may be carry-over from other donors' samples.

This chain uses TRBV19 with TRBJ2-2; D is perhaps TRBD1 (6 bases). The CDR3 runs to 16 residues. Germline V gene data show CDR1 as LNHDA and CDR2 as SQIVND (reference sequence). The V and J ends lost 6 bases and 0 bases respectively, with 14 bases between them. For the CDR3, the DNA is TGTGCCAGTAGACACTACAGGGACACGAACACCGGGGAGCTGTTTTTT. Its protein product is CASRHYRDTNTGELFF.

The rearrangement joins TRBV7-9 to TRBJ1-3, with D tentatively TRBD1 (5 bases). The CDR3 consists of 15 residues. Trimming removed 2 bases from V and 0 bases from J, with 8 bases in between. Germline V gives CDR1 SEHNR, CDR2 FQNEAQ (reference sequence). This CDR3 reads CASSLLGGSGNTIYF. The CDR3 coding sequence is TGTGCCAGCAGCTTACTCGGGGGCTCTGGAAACACCATATATTTT.

This rearrangement joins TRBV28 to TRBJ2-3; TRBD2 matches 11 bases. V lost 6 bases, J lost 4 bases, and 3 bases stayed unmatched. Looked up from germline, CDR1 is MDHEN and CDR2 is SYDVKM. The length of the CDR3 is 14 residues. The CDR3 is CASRLAGAADTQYF. The DNA for the CDR3 is TGTGCCAGCAGACTAGCGGGAGCCGCAGATACGCAGTATTTT. Full variable domain (rest looked up from reference TRBV28 and TRBJ2-3): DVKVTQSSRYLVKRTGEKVFLECVQDMDHENMFWYRQDPGLGLRLIYFSYDVKMKEKGDIPEGYSVSREKKERFSLILESASTNQTSMYLCASRLAGAADTQYFGPGTRLTVL.

This clone occurred many times. The rearrangement links TRBV4-1 to TRBJ2-3; D remains unclear. V was trimmed by 3 bases and J by 3 bases, leaving 7 bases between them. The V gene's germline CDR1 is MGHRA and CDR2 YSYEKL. The length of the CDR3 is 13 residues. The CDR3 DNA is TGCGCCAGCAGCCACCCCTTAACAGATACGCAGTATTTT. Translation gives CASSHPLTDTQYF.

The rearrangement links TRBV7-3 to TRBJ2-7, with TRBD1 matching over 7 bases. The V gene's germline CDR1 is SGHTA and CDR2 FQGTGA. The CDR3 runs to 15 residues. J lost 3 bases, V lost 1 base, and 6 bases had no gene match. The CDR3 sequence is CASSLKGTVNYEQYF. The DNA of the CDR3 is TGTGCCAGCAGCTTAAAGGGGACAGTCAACTACGAGCAGTACTTC.

CDR3 amino acids: CASRRGRVVATNEKLFF. The CDR3, as DNA: TGTGCCAGCAGAAGGGGCAGGGTAGTTGCAACTAATGAAAAACTGTTTTTT. The V call is TRBV28, the J call TRBJ1-4, with D perhaps matching TRBD1 (5 bases). Trimming left V 6 bases short and J 0 bases short, with 17 bases between. Germline V gene data show CDR1 as MDHEN and CDR2 as SYDVKM. The CDR3 is 17 amino acids.

The CDR3 DNA follows: TGTGCCAGCGAGGGGGGGGCGAAGACTGAAGCTTTCTTT. Residues: CASEGGAKTEAFF. This chain connects TRBV2 to TRBJ1-1, with a tentative D call TRBD1 (6 bases). CDR1 is SNHLY and CDR2 is FYNNEI in the germline V gene. V was shortened by 8 bases and J by 5 bases, with 15 bases between the two germline ends. This CDR3 has 13 amino acids.

V and J are TRBV4-1 and TRBJ1-4, with D hard to call. V lost 1 base to trimming and J lost 11 bases, with 17 bases between them. This CDR3 has 15 amino acids. The germline V gene encodes CDR1 MGHRA and CDR2 YSYEKL. The chain's CDR3 is CASSQVRAPEAKLFF. In DNA, the CDR3 is TGCGCCAGCAGCCAAGTTCGGGCCCCCGAGGCGAAACTGTTTTTT.

V and J are TRBV19 and TRBJ1-3; TRBD1 might be the D (6 bases). Germline lookup yields CDR1 LNHDA and CDR2 SQIVND (reference sequence). The ends were cut back, 3 bases at V and 7 bases at J, with 13 bases in the middle. There are 14 residues in the CDR3. The CDR3 loop reads CASSIRGPTNTIYF. As DNA, the CDR3 is TGTGCCAGTAGTATCCGGGGGCCTACGAACACCATATATTTT.

V and J are TRBV11-2 and TRBJ2-3, with D hard to call. V was pared by 7 bases and J by 8 bases, with 16 bases between. This CDR3 has 13 residues. Germline loops: CDR1 SGHAT, CDR2 FQNNGV. DNA for the CDR3: TGTGCCAGCACGGGCCAAGGGAAAGGTACGCAGTATTTT. Encoded protein: CASTGQGKGTQYF. Based on the CDR3 plus reference TRBV11-2 and TRBJ2-3, the full variable domain is EAGVAQSPRYKIIEKRQSVAFWCNPISGHATLYWYQQILGQGPKLLIQFQNNGVVDDSQLPKDRFSAERLKGVDSTLKIQPAKLEDSAVYLCASTGQGKGTQYFGPGTRLTVL.

Turning to this clone: Other DNA sequences from this sample encode an identical CDR3 as well. The chain uses TRBV28 and TRBJ1-2; D is ambiguous. The V gene lost 6 bases and the J gene lost 8 bases, with 13 bases spanning the gap. The germline gives CDR1 MDHEN, CDR2 SYDVKM. The CDR3 is 12 amino acids. For the CDR3, the DNA is TGTGCCAGCAGCCCAACAGTCGGGGGCTACACCTTC. Amino acid sequence: CASSPTVGGYTF.

Worth noting for this clone: This sample includes further DNA sequences coding for the same CDR3. The V call is TRBV7-9, the J call TRBJ1-1, with 7 bases that match TRBD1. Unmatched junction bases numbered 6, after V lost 5 bases and J lost 6 bases. The germline CDR1 and CDR2 sequences are SEHNR and FQNEAQ (reference sequence). The CDR3 covers 13 residues. Here the CDR3 DNA reads TGTGCCAGCAGCCTACAGGGGTCCGCTGAAGCTTTCTTT. This translates into CASSLQGSAEAFF.

V gene TRBV28 combines with J gene TRBJ1-5; perhaps TRBD1 as D (5 bases). Germline CDR1 MDHEN, CDR2 SYDVKM. Trimming shortened V by 6 bases and J by 6 bases, and 21 bases separated the two germline ends. The CDR3 has 16 amino acids. CDR3 sequence: CASSSGRTSQGQPQHF. CDR3 DNA: TGTGCCAGCAGCTCGGGACGGACATCCCAGGGTCAGCCCCAGCATTTT.

The chain is built from TRBV15 and TRBJ2-1, with 7 bases matching TRBD2. Trimming cost V 3 bases and J 4 bases; bases outside gene matches: 15. From germline, CDR1 is LNHNV and CDR2 YYDKDF (reference sequence). The CDR3 has 18 residues. The CDR3 coding sequence is TGTGCCACCAGCAGGAGGGGTCGCCGGGACGGGGGGTACAATGAGCAGTTCTTC. This codes for CATSRRGRRDGGYNEQFF.

CDR3 sequence (DNA): TGTGCCAGCAGCGTAGGCAGATACTCCTACAATGAGCAGTTCTTC. As protein: CASSVGRYSYNEQFF. The rearrangement joins TRBV9 to TRBJ2-1; D is ambiguous. The CDR3 is 15 residues long. From germline, CDR1 is SGDLS and CDR2 YYNGEE. The V and J ends lost 0 bases and 0 bases respectively, with 7 bases between them.

This rearrangement joins TRBV28 to TRBJ2-7; tentatively, D is TRBD1 or TRBD2 (5 bases each). Trimming took 6 bases from V and 0 from J, leaving 18 bases between them. The CDR3 extends over 16 amino acids. Germline values: CDR1 MDHEN, CDR2 SYDVKM. The CDR3 protein is CASSRGRDASSYEQYF. CDR3 DNA sequence: TGTGCCAGCAGCCGGGGCCGGGACGCGAGCTCCTACGAGCAGTACTTC.

The V call is TRBV11-3, the J call TRBJ2-7; D remains ambiguous. The CDR3 extends over 15 amino acids. CDR1 and CDR2 from the germline V gene are SGHNT and YENEEA. The germline V and J ends were trimmed by 5 bases and 2 bases, with 16 bases remaining between them. This CDR3 reads CASSLGYEPTYEQYF. The CDR3 DNA sequence: TGTGCCAGCAGCCTGGGATATGAACCCACCTACGAGCAGTACTTC.

The chain employs TRBV14 and TRBJ2-2; no reliable D call. V was cut by 7 bases and J by 6 bases, with 9 bases left in between. The CDR3 is made up of 12 amino acids. Germline V CDR1 and CDR2: SGHDN, FVKESK. CDR3 protein: CASNYNSGELFF. For the CDR3, the DNA is TGTGCCAGCAACTACAACTCCGGGGAGCTGTTTTTT.

The J gene is TRBJ2-5, the V gene TRBV4-3; D gene uncertain. CDR1 is LGHNA and CDR2 is YSLEER in the germline V gene. Trimming left V 1 base short and J 0 bases short, with 12 bases between. This CDR3 comprises 16 residues. The CDR3 loop is CASSQGPGLDQETQYF. CDR3 DNA: TGCGCCAGCAGCCAAGGGCCCGGTTTGGACCAAGAGACCCAGTACTTC.

The chain employs TRBV7-5 and TRBJ1-5; the table calls TRBD1, which could not be checked here. TRBV7-5 has pseudogene status. The CDR3 has 15 residues. This CDR3 is CARSLKQGSDQPQHF. Written as DNA, the CDR3 is TGTGCCAGAAGCTTAAAACAGGGTAGTGATCAGCCCCAGCATTTT.

The rearrangement links TRBV4-1 to TRBJ2-3, with TRBD2 identical over 14 bases. The trim removed 3 bases at V and 9 bases at J, leaving 11 bases unmatched. CDR1 and CDR2 from the germline V gene are MGHRA and YSYEKL. This CDR3 is built from 17 residues. The CDR3 loop is CASSQRTSGRTQRTQYF. CDR3 nucleotides: TGCGCCAGCAGCCAGCGGACTAGCGGGAGGACCCAGCGAACGCAGTATTTT.

This chain links TRBV7-2 with TRBJ2-7, with 11 bases lining up with TRBD2. The CDR3 is 14 amino acids. The ends lost 4 bases at V and 3 bases at J; junction bases unmatched: 2. Germline loops: CDR1 SGHTA, CDR2 FQGNSA. The CDR3, as DNA: TGTGCCAGCAGCTCGGGACTAGCGGTCTACGAGCAGTACTTC. Amino acid sequence: CASSSGLAVYEQYF. Supplemented by reference TRBV7-2 and TRBJ2-7, the full variable domain reads GAGVSQSPSNKVTEKGKDVELRCDPISGHTALYWYRQSLGQGLEFLIYFQGNSAPDKSGLPSDRFSAERTGGSVSTLTIQRTQQEDSAVYLCASSSGLAVYEQYFGPGTRLTVT.

Notes on this clone: The identical CDR3 is also encoded by other nucleotide sequences in the sample. The V gene is TRBV30, the J gene TRBJ1-3, with D unresolved. Per the germline V gene, CDR1 is GTSNPN and CDR2 is SVGIG (reference sequence). The CDR3 sequence is 13 residues long. Between the trimmed V and J ends, which lost 0 bases and 4 bases, there was a span of 7 bases. This CDR3 reads CAWSVADGNTIYF. Here the CDR3 DNA reads TGTGCCTGGAGTGTCGCAGACGGAAACACCATATATTTT. Full variable domain (missing parts from reference TRBV30 and TRBJ1-3): SQTIHQWPATLVQPVGSPLSLECTVEGTSNPNLYWYRQAAGRGLQLLFYSVGIGQISSEVPQNLSASRPQDRQFILSSKKLLLSDSGFYLCAWSVADGNTIYFGEGSWLTVV.

This clone has a handful of counts. The gene calls are TRBV30 and TRBJ2-5; 7 nucleotides line up with TRBD1. Trimming took 7 bases from V and 5 from J; bases not matched to a gene: 19. The CDR3 has 16 residues. The germline V gene has CDR1 GTSNPN and CDR2 SVGIG (reference sequence). CDR3 coding DNA: TGTGCCTCAAAGCTCAAGCCGGGACAGACGGTGGAGACCCAGTACTTC. Amino acid sequence: CASKLKPGQTVETQYF.

On this clone itself: This sample includes further DNA sequences coding for the same CDR3. The V call is TRBV28, the J call TRBJ1-1, with unresolved D. Germline V gene sequence: CDR1 MDHEN, CDR2 SYDVKM. Trimming pared 6 bases from V and 2 bases from J, leaving 4 bases between. This CDR3 has 11 residues. CDR3 residues: CASSSNTEAFF. CDR3 coding DNA: TGTGCCAGCAGCTCAAACACTGAAGCTTTCTTT. Complete variable domain (other parts from reference TRBV28 and TRBJ1-1): DVKVTQSSRYLVKRTGEKVFLECVQDMDHENMFWYRQDPGLGLRLIYFSYDVKMKEKGDIPEGYSVSREKKERFSLILESASTNQTSMYLCASSSNTEAFFGQGTRLTVV.

CDR3 DNA sequence: TGCGCCAGCAGCTCTGGGACTAACGAGGAGACCCAGTACTTC. It translates to CASSSGTNEETQYF. This chain joins TRBV5-1 and TRBJ2-5; 7 bases are shared with TRBD2. With 3 bases clipped from V and 5 bases from J, the junction kept 7 bases outside the gene matches. There are 14 residues in the CDR3. Germline V gives CDR1 SGHRS, CDR2 YFSETQ.

The chain carries TRBV5-5 and TRBJ2-1, with 8 positions matching TRBD2. The CDR3 extends over 18 amino acids. CDR1 is SGHKS and CDR2 is YYEKEE in the germline V gene (reference sequence). After removal of 5 bases from V and 0 bases from J, the junction contained 13 bases not matched to a gene. CDR3 loop: CASRFSGASHLSYNEQFF. CDR3 bases: TGTGCCAGCAGATTTAGCGGGGCCTCACACCTCTCCTACAATGAGCAGTTCTTC.

The rearrangement links TRBV7-3 to TRBJ2-1, with a weak D call TRBD2 (6 bases). This CDR3 region has 16 residues. The germline V gene encodes CDR1 SGHTA and CDR2 FQGTGA. The V end lost 5 bases, the J end lost 9 bases, and 23 bases lay between the germline ends. The CDR3 nucleotides read TGTGCCAGCAGCCCCAGAAGCGGGTTGGGCGAAAGTGAGCAGTTCTTC. Translation: CASSPRSGLGESEQFF.

The rearrangement uses TRBV5-1 and TRBJ1-2; 7 bases map to TRBD1. The CDR3 is 13 residues long. CDR1 SGHRS and CDR2 YFSETQ come from the germline V gene. With V trimmed by 4 bases and J by 6 bases, 6 bases remained unmatched. DNA of the CDR3: TGCGCCAGCAGCCCCGGGACAGACAATGGCTACACCTTC. Its protein is CASSPGTDNGYTF.

The count of this clone is one. The chain uses TRBV7-6 and TRBJ2-5; 7 bases map to TRBD1. CDR3 length: 12 residues. CDR1 SGHVS and CDR2 FNYEAQ come from the germline V gene. V lost 3 bases, J lost 5 bases, and 0 bases stayed unmatched. The CDR3 DNA reads TGTGCCAGCAGCTTCAGGGGGGAGACCCAGTACTTC. As protein: CASSFRGETQYF. The full variable domain, its missing parts supplied by reference TRBV7-6 and TRBJ2-5, is GAGVSQSPRYKVTKRGQDVALRCDPISGHVSLYWYRQALGQGPEFLTYFNYEAQQDKSGLPNDRFSAERPEGSISTLTIQRTEQRDSAMYRCASSFRGETQYFGPGTRLLVL.